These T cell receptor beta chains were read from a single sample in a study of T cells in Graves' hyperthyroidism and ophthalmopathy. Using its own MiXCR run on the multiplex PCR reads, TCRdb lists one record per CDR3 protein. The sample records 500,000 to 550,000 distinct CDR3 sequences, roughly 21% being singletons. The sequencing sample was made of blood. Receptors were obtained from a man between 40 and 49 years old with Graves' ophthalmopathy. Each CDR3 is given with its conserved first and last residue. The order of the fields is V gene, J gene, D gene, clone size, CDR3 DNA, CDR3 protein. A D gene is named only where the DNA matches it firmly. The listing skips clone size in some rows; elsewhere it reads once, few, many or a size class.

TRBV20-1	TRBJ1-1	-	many	TGCAGTGCTAGTTTTAGCGGGTTAGAAGCTTTCTTT	CSASFSGLEAFF
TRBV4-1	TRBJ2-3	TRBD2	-	TGCGCCAGCAGCCAAGAGGTCGTTGGAGGACTAGTGGCCGATACGCAGTATTTT	CASSQEVVGGLVADTQYF
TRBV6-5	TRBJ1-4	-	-	TGTGCCAGCAGTTACGGGCCCCGCAGCGAAAAACTGTTTTTT	CASSYGPRSEKLFF
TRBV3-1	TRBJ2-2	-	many	TGTGCCAGCAGCCCGCAGGGCACCGGGGAGCTGTTTTTT	CASSPQGTGELFF
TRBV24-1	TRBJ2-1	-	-	TGTGCCACCAGTGTCCGGGGGCTAGCCGTCAATGAGCAGTTCTTC	CATSVRGLAVNEQFF
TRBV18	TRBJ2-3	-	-	TGTGCCAGCTCACCTCCGGGCAGGAGACAAAATACGCAGTATTTT	CASSPPGRRQNTQYF
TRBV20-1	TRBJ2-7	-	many	TGCAGTGTCCGAATAAACAGGGACGAGCAGTACTTC	CSVRINRDEQYF
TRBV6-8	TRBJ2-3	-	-	TGTGCCAGCAGTTACTCGAAAAGCGAGGCAACAGATACGCAGTATTTT	CASSYSKSEATDTQYF
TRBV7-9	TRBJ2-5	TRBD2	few	TGTGCCAGCAGCCGGGGACTAACCCAAGAGACCCAGTACTTC	CASSRGLTQETQYF
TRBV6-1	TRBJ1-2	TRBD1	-	TGTGCCAGCAGGGACAGGGGTTACCTTAACTATGGCTACACCTTC	CASRDRGYLNYGYTF
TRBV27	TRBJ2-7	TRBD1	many	TGTGCCAGCAGGAACAGGGGAAGGGGCGAGCAGTACTTC	CASRNRGRGEQYF
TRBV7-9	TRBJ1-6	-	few	TGTGCCAGCAGAGGGGTCACGGGGTATAATTCACCCCTCCACTTT	CASRGVTGYNSPLHF
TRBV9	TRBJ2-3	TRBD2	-	TGTGCCAGCAGCGCCGGACTAGCGGAAAGCACAGATACGCAGTATTTT	CASSAGLAESTDTQYF
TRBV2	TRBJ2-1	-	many	TGTGCCAGCAGTGAACAGACTACCCCCTACAATGAGCAGTTCTTC	CASSEQTTPYNEQFF
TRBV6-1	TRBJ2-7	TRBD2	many	TGTGCCAGCAGAGGACTAGCGGGGGCGATCTACGAGCAGTACTTC	CASRGLAGAIYEQYF
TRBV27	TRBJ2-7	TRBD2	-	TGTGCCAGCAGTCCCTCCCTAGCGGGAGGGCCGGTGGACGAGCAGTACTTC	CASSPSLAGGPVDEQYF
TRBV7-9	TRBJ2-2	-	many	TGTGCCAGCAGCTACGCGTTAGCGGCAGTATCCGGGGAGCTGTTTTTT	CASSYALAAVSGELFF
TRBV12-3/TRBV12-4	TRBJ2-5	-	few	TGTGCCAGCAGTTTGTTGAGGAGCTCCCAAGAGACCCAGTACTTC	CASSLLRSSQETQYF
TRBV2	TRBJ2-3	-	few	TGTGCCAGTCTACTAACTAGCACAGATACGCAGTATTTT	CASLLTSTDTQYF
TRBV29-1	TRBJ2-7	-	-	TGCAGCGTCGAACAGCGCTACGAGCAGTACTTC	CSVEQRYEQYF
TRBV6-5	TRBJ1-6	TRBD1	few	TGTGCCAGCAGTTACCTTGGGACAGGGGGCGCTTATAATTCACCCCTCCACTTT	CASSYLGTGGAYNSPLHF
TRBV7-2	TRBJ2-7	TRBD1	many	TGTGCCAGCAGCTCAGGGGGCTTCCGTGCCTACGAGCAGTACTTC	CASSSGGFRAYEQYF
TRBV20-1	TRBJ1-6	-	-	TGCAGTGCTGCGGACAGCCTTTGGGGTTCACCCCTCCACTTT	CSAADSLWGSPLHF
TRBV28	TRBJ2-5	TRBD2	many	TGTGCCAGCAGCCCTCTAGCGGTGCAAGAGACCCAGTACTTC	CASSPLAVQETQYF
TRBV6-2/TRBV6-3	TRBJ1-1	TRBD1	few	TGTGCCAGCAGTTACGGGACAGGGGGTGGATTGGGCACTGAAGCTTTCTTT	CASSYGTGGGLGTEAFF